Presented here are 19 T cell receptor beta chains from one specimen sequenced in a study of OX40 agonist ivuxolimab in advanced cancers. Using immunoSEQ multiplex PCR, the repertoire was profiled, and TCRdb retains in-frame clones only, with some absent. This sample has some 140,000 clones, with approximately 94% found just once. The material was CD4+ or CD8+ T cells sorted from blood, obtained in a trial of the OX40 agonist ivuxolimab. The source of these receptors is an adult with an advanced solid tumor such as melanoma, head and neck, liver or kidney cancer.

This sequence joins TRBV19 and TRBJ1-1; D not certain. This CDR3 region has 13 residues. V lost 3 bases, J lost 2 bases, and 7 bases lay in between. The germline V gene encodes CDR1 LNHDA and CDR2 SQIVND (reference sequence). CDR3 DNA: TGTGCCAGTAGTATCATTCCAAACACTGAAGCTTTCTTT. Translated, it gives CASSIIPNTEAFF.

The chain is built from TRBV9 and TRBJ2-3, with D perhaps matching TRBD1 or TRBD2 (5 bases each). The CDR3 length is 14 residues. The V end lost 4 bases, the J end lost 2 bases, and 11 bases lay between the germline ends. The germline V gene has CDR1 SGDLS and CDR2 YYNGEE. In nucleotides, the CDR3 is TGTGCCAGCAGCCCGGGACCCATCACAGATACGCAGTATTTT. Amino acid sequence: CASSPGPITDTQYF.

The V and J genes are TRBV5-4 and TRBJ2-1; TRBD2 agrees at 10 bases. Trimming cost V 4 bases and J 0 bases; bases outside gene matches: 4. The CDR3 covers 16 residues. Germline V CDR1 and CDR2: SGHNT, YYREEE (reference sequence). CDR3 nucleotides: TGTGCCAGCAGCCGAGCGGGGGGGAGCTCCTACAATGAGCAGTTCTTC. Its translation: CASSRAGGSSYNEQFF.

The rearrangement joins TRBV27 to TRBJ2-5, with 8 bases matching TRBD2. Germline CDR1 and CDR2: MNHEY and SMNVEV (reference sequence). The ends lost 6 bases at V and 3 bases at J; junction bases unmatched: 3. This CDR3 is built from 13 residues. The CDR3 protein is CASRLRGEETQYF. The CDR3 DNA reads TGTGCCAGCAGGTTGCGGGGGGAAGAGACCCAGTACTTC.

V gene TRBV9 combines with J gene TRBJ2-2; D remains unclear. The CDR3 has 14 residues. Deletions cut 2 bases from V and 4 bases from J, with 9 bases between. CDR1 is SGDLS, CDR2 YYNGEE, per germline. The CDR3 DNA reads as TGTGCCAGCAGCGTCGAGGCAGCCACCGGGGAGCTGTTTTTT. Translation: CASSVEAATGELFF.

The chain recombines TRBV29-1 with TRBJ2-3; 8 nucleotides match TRBD2. V was pared by 6 bases and J by 5 bases, with 16 bases of the junction left unmatched. The CDR3 consists of 16 residues. Per germline, CDR1 SQVTM and CDR2 ANQGSEA. The DNA for the CDR3 is TGCAGCGTCCCCGGGGCCAGCGGGGGAGTGGGAGATACGCAGTATTTT. Its protein product is CSVPGASGGVGDTQYF.

CDR3: CASSPLPGIMNTEAFF. The CDR3 nucleotides are TGTGCCAGCAGCCCTCTCCCGGGGATTATGAACACTGAAGCTTTCTTT. The rearrangement joins TRBV28 to TRBJ1-1; D uncertain. Germline V gene data show CDR1 as MDHEN and CDR2 as SYDVKM. V lost 6 bases, J lost 0 bases, and 17 bases lay in between. The CDR3 consists of 16 residues.

This chain joins TRBV19 and TRBJ2-2; 7 bases fit TRBD1. Trimming cost V 4 bases and J 5 bases; bases outside gene matches: 10. Germline V gene sequence: CDR1 LNHDA, CDR2 SQIVND (reference sequence). This CDR3 spans 16 amino acids. In DNA form, the CDR3 reads TGTGCCAGTAGTACCCTGCCGGGACAGAGGACCGGGGAGCTGTTTTTT. Residues: CASSTLPGQRTGELFF.

The chain combines TRBV9 with TRBJ2-7; TRBD2 agrees at 13 bases. The CDR3 is 16 residues long. Trimming removed 4 bases from V and 4 bases from J; junction bases left unmatched: 8. Germline lookup yields CDR1 SGDLS and CDR2 YYNGEE. For the CDR3, the DNA is TGTGCCAGCAGCCTGAGTGGGACTAGCGGGACATACGAGCAGTACTTC. It encodes CASSLSGTSGTYEQYF.

This rearrangement joins TRBV5-5 to TRBJ1-6; possible D gene TRBD1, 5 bases. The CDR3 has 13 residues. Germline values: CDR1 SGHKS, CDR2 YYEKEE (reference sequence). Between the trimmed V and J ends, which lost 3 bases and 8 bases, there was a span of 9 bases. The CDR3 DNA is TGTGCCAGCAGCTCAGGGAGGGATTCACCCCTCCACTTT. It yields the protein CASSSGRDSPLHF.

The chain joins TRBV19 to TRBJ2-7; no reliable D call. V shed 1 base and J shed 2 bases, with 15 bases lying between them. The CDR3 runs to 16 residues. Germline V lookup: CDR1 LNHDA, CDR2 SQIVND (reference sequence). CDR3 protein: CASSIGPWREPYEQYF. The CDR3 region has the DNA TGTGCCAGTAGTATAGGTCCCTGGCGCGAGCCCTACGAGCAGTACTTC.

J is TRBJ2-5 and V is TRBV19; the D is unclear. The ends were cut back, 5 bases at V and 2 bases at J, with 15 bases in the middle. Germline assignment: CDR1 LNHDA and CDR2 SQIVND (reference sequence). The CDR3 is 15 amino acids. The CDR3 DNA reads as TGTGCCAGTAGTGCCTGGCCCCGGCCGCAAGAGACCCAGTACTTC. This sequence encodes CASSAWPRPQETQYF.

The rearrangement links TRBV27 to TRBJ1-1; 8 bases line up with TRBD1. The CDR3 has 13 amino acids. Trimming took 6 bases from V and 7 from J; bases not matched to a gene: 7. CDR1 is MNHEY, CDR2 SMNVEV, per germline (reference sequence). CDR3 nucleotide sequence: TGTGCCAGCAGACGGGGACAGGTGAGTGAAGCTTTCTTT. This codes for CASRRGQVSEAFF.

The V gene is TRBV7-9, the J gene TRBJ1-2, with 8 bases that match TRBD1. CDR3 length: 14 residues. V lost 2 bases and J lost 8; bases outside the gene matches: 7. Germline CDR1 and CDR2: SEHNR and FQNEAQ (reference sequence). The CDR3 loop reads CASSLFGRGQGYTF. CDR3 sequence (DNA): TGTGCCAGCAGCTTATTCGGCAGGGGGCAAGGCTACACCTTC.

The rearrangement uses TRBV15 and TRBJ1-3; 7 positions agree with TRBD1. Germline trimming cut 1 base from V and 4 bases from J; bases unmatched to any gene: 10. The germline V gene encodes CDR1 LNHNV and CDR2 YYDKDF (reference sequence). The CDR3 has 17 amino acids. The CDR3 DNA reads TGTGCCACCAGCAGAGGAGGGGGAACAGGGGTAGGAAACACCATATATTTT. Residues: CATSRGGGTGVGNTIYF.

The chain is built from TRBV9 and TRBJ1-3; 7 positions agree with TRBD1. Per the germline V gene, CDR1 is SGDLS and CDR2 is YYNGEE. This CDR3 spans 16 amino acids. V trimming: 1 base; J trimming: 4 bases; junction bases outside the gene matches: 8. The CDR3 nucleotides are TGTGCCAGCAGCGTATCTTGGGGGACAGCAGGAAACACCATATATTTT. It translates to CASSVSWGTAGNTIYF. Full variable domain (rest looked up from reference TRBV9 and TRBJ1-3): DSGVTQTPKHLITATGQRVTLRCSPRSGDLSVYWYQQSLDQGLQFLIQYYNGEERAKGNILERFSAQQFPDLHSELNLSSLELGDSALYFCASSVSWGTAGNTIYFGEGSWLTVV.

The chain employs TRBV7-2 and TRBJ2-3; 12 bases are shared with TRBD2. Per the germline V gene, CDR1 is SGHTA and CDR2 is FQGNSA. The CDR3 covers 16 residues. V gave up 6 bases and J gave up 2 bases; unmatched junction bases: 6. DNA of the CDR3: TGTGCCAGCAGTCCTCTAGCGGGAGGGTACACAGATACGCAGTATTTT. Translation: CASSPLAGGYTDTQYF.

This chain connects TRBV6-5 to TRBJ1-1; D is possibly TRBD1 (6 bases). V gave up 6 bases and J gave up 4 bases, with 12 bases separating them. CDR3 size: 13 residues. Germline-derived CDR1 and CDR2 are MNHEY and SVGAGI. The CDR3 DNA reads TGTGCCAGCAGGTCAGGGGATGGCACTGAAGCTTTCTTT. It codes for CASRSGDGTEAFF.

J is TRBJ2-5 and V is TRBV5-1; no clear D. Trimming pared 5 bases from V and 0 bases from J, leaving 5 bases between. CDR1 is SGHRS, CDR2 YFSETQ, per germline. The CDR3 sequence is 12 residues long. CDR3 sequence: CASRRDQETQYF. CDR3 bases: TGCGCCAGCAGGAGAGACCAAGAGACCCAGTACTTC.